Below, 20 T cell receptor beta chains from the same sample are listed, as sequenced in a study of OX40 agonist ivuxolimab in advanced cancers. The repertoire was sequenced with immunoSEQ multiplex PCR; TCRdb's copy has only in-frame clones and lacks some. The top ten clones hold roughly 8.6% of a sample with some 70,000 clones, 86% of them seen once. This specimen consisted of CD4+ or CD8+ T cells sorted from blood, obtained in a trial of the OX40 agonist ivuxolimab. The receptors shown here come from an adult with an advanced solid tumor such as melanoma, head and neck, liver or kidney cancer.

CDR3 DNA: TGTGCCACCGCACCCGTCGTCTCGCGGGGGGGTCAAGAGACCCAGTACTTC. It codes for CATAPVVSRGGQETQYF. The chain has TRBV25-1 and TRBJ2-5, with 9 bases fitting TRBD2. This CDR3 contains 17 residues. Germline assignment: CDR1 MGHDK and CDR2 SYGVNS. Trimming at V came to 10 bases and at J to 2 bases, leaving 17 bases not matched to a gene.

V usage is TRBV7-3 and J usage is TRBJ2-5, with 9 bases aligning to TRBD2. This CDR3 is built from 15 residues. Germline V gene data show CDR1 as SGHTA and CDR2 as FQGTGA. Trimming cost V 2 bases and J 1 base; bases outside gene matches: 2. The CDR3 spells CASSLGSGGQETQYF. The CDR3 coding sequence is TGTGCCAGCAGCTTAGGTAGCGGGGGCCAAGAGACCCAGTACTTC.

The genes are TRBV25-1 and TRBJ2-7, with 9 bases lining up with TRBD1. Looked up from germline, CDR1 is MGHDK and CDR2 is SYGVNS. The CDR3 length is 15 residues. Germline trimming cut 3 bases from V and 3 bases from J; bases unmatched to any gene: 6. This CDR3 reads CASSDPGTGLYEQYF. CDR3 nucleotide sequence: TGTGCCAGCAGTGATCCCGGGACAGGGCTCTACGAGCAGTACTTC.

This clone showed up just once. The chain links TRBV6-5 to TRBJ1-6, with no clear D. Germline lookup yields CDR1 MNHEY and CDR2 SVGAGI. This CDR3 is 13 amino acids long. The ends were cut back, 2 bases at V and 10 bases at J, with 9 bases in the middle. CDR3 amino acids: CASSYAPLSPLHF. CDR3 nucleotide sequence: TGTGCCAGCAGTTACGCCCCTCTCTCACCCCTCCACTTT.

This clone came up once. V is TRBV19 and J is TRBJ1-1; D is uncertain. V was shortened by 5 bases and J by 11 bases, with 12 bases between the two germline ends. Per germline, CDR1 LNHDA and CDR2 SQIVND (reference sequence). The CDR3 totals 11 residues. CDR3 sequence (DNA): TGTGCCAGTAGTCGGCAAACGGTTGCTTTCTTT. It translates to CASSRQTVAFF.

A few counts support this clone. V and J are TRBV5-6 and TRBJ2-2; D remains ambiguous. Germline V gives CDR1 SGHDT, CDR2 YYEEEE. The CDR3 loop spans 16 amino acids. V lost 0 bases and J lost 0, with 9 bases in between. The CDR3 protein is CASSLAFVANTGELFF. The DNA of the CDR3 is TGTGCCAGCAGCTTGGCGTTCGTTGCGAACACCGGGGAGCTGTTTTTT.

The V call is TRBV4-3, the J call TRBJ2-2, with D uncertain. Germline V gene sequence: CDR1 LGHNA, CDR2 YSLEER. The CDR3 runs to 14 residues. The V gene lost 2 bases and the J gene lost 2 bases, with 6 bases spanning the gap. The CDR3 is CASSQYQNTGELFF. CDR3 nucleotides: TGCGCCAGCAGCCAATACCAAAACACCGGGGAGCTGTTTTTT.

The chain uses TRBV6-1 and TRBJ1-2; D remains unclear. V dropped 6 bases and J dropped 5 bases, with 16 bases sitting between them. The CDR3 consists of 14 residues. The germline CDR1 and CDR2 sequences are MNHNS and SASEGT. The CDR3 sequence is CASSAQPDRYGYTF. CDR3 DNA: TGTGCCAGCAGCGCCCAACCGGACCGGTATGGCTACACCTTC.

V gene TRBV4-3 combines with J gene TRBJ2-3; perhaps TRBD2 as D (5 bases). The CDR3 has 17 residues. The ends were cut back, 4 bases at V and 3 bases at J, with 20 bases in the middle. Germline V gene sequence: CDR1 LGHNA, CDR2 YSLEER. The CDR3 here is CASSRAAGMGETDTQYF. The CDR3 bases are TGCGCCAGCAGCCGGGCAGCCGGGATGGGTGAGACAGATACGCAGTATTTT.

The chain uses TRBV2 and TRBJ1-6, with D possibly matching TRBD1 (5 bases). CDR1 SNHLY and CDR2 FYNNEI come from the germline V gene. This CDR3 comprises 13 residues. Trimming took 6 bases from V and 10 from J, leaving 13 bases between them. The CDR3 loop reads CASSTGLQSPLHF. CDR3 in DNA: TGTGCCAGCAGCACGGGACTCCAGTCACCCCTCCACTTT.

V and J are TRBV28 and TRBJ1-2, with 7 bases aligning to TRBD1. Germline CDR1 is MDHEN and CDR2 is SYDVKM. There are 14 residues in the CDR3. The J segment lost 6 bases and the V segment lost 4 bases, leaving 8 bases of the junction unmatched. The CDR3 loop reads CASSSLGQKHGYTF. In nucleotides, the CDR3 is TGTGCCAGCAGTTCATTGGGACAGAAACATGGCTACACCTTC.

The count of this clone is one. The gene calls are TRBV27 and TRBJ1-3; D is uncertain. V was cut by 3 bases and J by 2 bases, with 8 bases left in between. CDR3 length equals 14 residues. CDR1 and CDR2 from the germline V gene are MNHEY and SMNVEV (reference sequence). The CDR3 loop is CASSLRATGNTIYF. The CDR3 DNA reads TGTGCCAGCAGTTTGCGGGCTACTGGAAACACCATATATTTT.

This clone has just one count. CDR3 loop: CASSSSGTGNEQFF. CDR3 nucleotides: TGCGCCAGCAGCTCCTCGGGGACCGGGAATGAGCAGTTCTTC. The chain uses TRBV5-1 and TRBJ2-1; D may correspond to TRBD1 or TRBD2 (5 bases each). There are 14 residues in the CDR3. Trimming shortened V by 3 bases and J by 7 bases, and 14 bases separated the two germline ends. Germline-derived CDR1 and CDR2 are SGHRS and YFSETQ. Looking up the rest from reference TRBV5-1 and TRBJ2-1 gives the full variable domain: KAGVTQTPRYLIKTRGQQVTLSCSPISGHRSVSWYQQTPGQGLQFLFEYFSETQRNKGNFPGRFSGRQFSNSRSEMNVSTLELGDSALYLCASSSSGTGNEQFFGPGTRLTVL.

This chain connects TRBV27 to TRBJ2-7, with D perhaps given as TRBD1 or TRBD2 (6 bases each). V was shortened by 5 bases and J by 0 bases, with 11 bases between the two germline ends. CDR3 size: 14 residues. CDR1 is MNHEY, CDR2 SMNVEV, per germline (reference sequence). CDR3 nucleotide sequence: TGTGCCAGCAGTGTTGGGGGGCCCTCCTACGAGCAGTACTTC. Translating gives CASSVGGPSYEQYF.

As DNA, the CDR3 is TGTGCCAGCACCGACCCCAGGGGCGACTACGAGCAGTACTTC. Residues: CASTDPRGDYEQYF. J is TRBJ2-7 and V is TRBV6-5; tentative D call: TRBD1 (6 bases). V dropped 7 bases and J dropped 3 bases, with 16 bases sitting between them. CDR3 length: 14 amino acids. Germline CDR1 reads MNHEY; CDR2 reads SVGAGI.

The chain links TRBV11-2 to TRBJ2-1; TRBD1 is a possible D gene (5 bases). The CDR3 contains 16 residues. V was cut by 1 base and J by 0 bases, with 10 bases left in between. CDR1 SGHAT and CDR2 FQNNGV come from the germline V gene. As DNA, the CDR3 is TGTGCCAGCAGCTTAGGGGGCTGGAGCTCCTACAATGAGCAGTTCTTC. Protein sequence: CASSLGGWSSYNEQFF.

The CDR3 is CASSYPLPGAWFF. Written as DNA, the CDR3 is TGTGCCAGCAGCTACCCGTTGCCGGGGGCCTGGTTCTTC. The chain combines TRBV7-2 with TRBJ2-1, with D perhaps given as TRBD1 or TRBD2 (6 bases each). Per germline, CDR1 SGHTA and CDR2 FQGNSA. The CDR3 is made up of 13 amino acids. V was clipped by 4 bases and J by 15 bases, with 19 bases between them. Combining the CDR3 with reference TRBV7-2 and TRBJ2-1 gives the whole variable domain GAGVSQSPSNKVTEKGKDVELRCDPISGHTALYWYRQSLGQGLEFLIYFQGNSAPDKSGLPSDRFSAERTGGSVSTLTIQRTQQEDSAVYLCASSYPLPGAWFFGPGTRLTVL.

The CDR3 here is CASSSGQGTKETQYF. The CDR3 region has the DNA TGTGCCAGCAGCTCGGGACAGGGGACCAAAGAGACCCAGTACTTC. The gene calls are TRBV5-4 and TRBJ2-5; 10 positions agree with TRBD1. CDR1 is SGHNT and CDR2 is YYREEE in the germline V gene (reference sequence). V shed 3 bases and J 3 bases; nucleotides not matched to a gene: 5. This CDR3 comprises 15 residues.

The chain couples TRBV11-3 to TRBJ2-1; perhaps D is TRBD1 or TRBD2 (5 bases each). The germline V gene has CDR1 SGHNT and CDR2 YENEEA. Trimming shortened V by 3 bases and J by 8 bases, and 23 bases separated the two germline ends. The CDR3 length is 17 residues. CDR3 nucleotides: TGTGCCAGCAGCTTGGGGGAAATGGGCCATAGAGGGGATGAGCAGTTCTTC. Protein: CASSLGEMGHRGDEQFF.

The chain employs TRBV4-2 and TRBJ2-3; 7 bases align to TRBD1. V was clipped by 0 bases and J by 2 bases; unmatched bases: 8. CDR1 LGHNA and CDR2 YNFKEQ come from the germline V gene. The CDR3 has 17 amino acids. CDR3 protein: CASSQDPGQDSTDTQYF. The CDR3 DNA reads TGTGCCAGCAGCCAAGATCCCGGACAGGACTCCACAGATACGCAGTATTTT.